The table lists the clone carrying this T cell receptor (beta chain) with many counts. No antigen is known for it. TCRdb processed the reads anew with MiXCR; each CDR3 protein has one entry. The sample yields about 190,000 distinct CDR3 sequences, roughly 27% seen once. The record originates from a study of T cell repertoires in cytomegalovirus infection. Study-wide background: From public TCR beta signatures came an indication of both CMV infection and matching HLA type. Study-wide findings and caveats: Carriage of CMV together with the relevant HLA was identifiable through cumulative public TCR beta family frequency. HLA-C-restricted CMV clonotypes gave the most frequent clonotype in two of eight donors.

Sequencing was performed on PBMCs. This TCR came from a human donor in good health (CMV status not recorded). Some clones in this sample may be carry-over from other donors' samples.

In DNA, the CDR3 is TGTGCCAGCAGCTTGAGGGACAGGAACACTGAAGCTTTCTTT. This gives the protein CASSLRDRNTEAFF. The chain couples TRBV5-5 to TRBJ1-1; 7 nucleotides align to TRBD1. Germline V lookup: CDR1 SGHKS, CDR2 YYEKEE (reference sequence). V gave up 1 base and J gave up 1 base; unmatched junction bases: 1. The CDR3 runs 14 residues.